This T cell receptor (beta chain) was retrieved from a study of a mutant IDH1 vaccine in newly diagnosed glioma (dated by TCRdb to the early 2020s). For the wider study: The approximately 30 treated patients were approximately 62% male and around 40% female, with a mean age of approximately 40 years. Prior to enrollment, patients had been given standard therapy consisting of radiotherapy alone, temozolomide alone, or radiochemotherapy with temozolomide, with the combination given to most patients. Peripheral blood was drawn at six visits: V03 (baseline), V05, V07, V10, V12 and V13. Longitudinal TCRB deep sequencing was performed for 20 to 25 treated patients wherever samples were available for exploratory analyses. Overall study results and their limits: Immune responses induced by the vaccine were seen in roughly 95% of patients across multiple MHC alleles. Pseudoprogression seemed to be unrelated to changes in the top peripheral T cell clonotypes found by TCRB sequencing. PBMC samples for TCRB deep sequencing were selected based on availability. It was noted by the authors that analyses of patient blood samples could not be reproduced owing to sample limitations.

Library method: the immunoSEQ multiplex PCR assay. Following the manufacturer's protocol, the hsTCRB Kit was used to amplify rearranged TCR beta chain sequences. An Illumina MiSeq was used to sequence the TCRB libraries. Turning to the authors' computational methods: The kit vendor's proprietary platform handled demultiplexing, trimming and gene mapping. In its TCRdb copy, this immuneACCESS table keeps in-frame sequences only and misses some clones. Where compared with another copy, unresolved V genes explain less than half of these, and the others have no known cause. V, J and clone size are taken as reported in that table, and D and trimming were inferred from the DNA itself. Counted in this sample were around 92,000 clones; roughly 80% of them appeared once. 7% to 8% of the sample is taken by the ten largest. The time point label, as the study defines it: baseline, week 1 (first vaccination visit). Explained via the paper, the treatment or condition label denotes: pre-vaccination baseline after standard-of-care therapy. All donors had newly diagnosed IDH1-mutant astrocytomas of WHO grade 3 or 4 that showed loss of nuclear ATRX. The samples were drawn from NOA16, a multicentre, single-arm, open-label phase I trial in Germany that tested a mutant IDH1 peptide vaccine in humans for the first time. For immunogenicity testing, the blood drawn at visit V03 was used as the baseline sample. Genomic DNA for TCRB sequencing was isolated from EDTA blood with the DNeasy Blood and Tissue Kit.

V and J are truncated by 6 bases and 0 bases respectively, leaving an intervening sequence of 17 bases. The germline V gene (reference sequence) specifies MNHEY as CDR1 and SMNVEV as CDR2. Reading from cysteine to phenylalanine, the CDR3 counts 16 amino acids. CDR3 DNA is the only sequence kept; it has 48 bases, read in frame from the first base. As regards this clone: Its target antigen remains unknown. No base quality information exists; no much larger clone differs at one position.

Recombination joined TRBV27 with TRBJ1-2, with TRBD1 as a weak D call on 6 bases. This sequence was found in a woman in her forties or fifties with glioma. This specimen was PBMCs, taken from a glioma patient treated with radiotherapy, temozolomide or both. The DNA sequence reads TGTGCCAGCAGAGCCACAGGGTACCAAGCTAACTATGGCTACACCTTC. The resulting protein is CASRATGYQANYGYTF.